This TCR beta chain was profiled in a study of cytotoxic CD8 clonotypes in ibrutinib-treated CLL. About the research overall: A median roughly twelve months of treatment, range 6 to 36, preceded the collection of response samples.

Produced via immunoSEQ multiplex PCR; TCRdb's table is partial and in-frame only. The table lists more than 200,000 clones, around 70% of them singletons, with less than 20% in the top ten. The CDR3 sequence is 14 residues long. V shed 0 bases and J shed 1 base, with 8 bases lying between them. CDR1 and CDR2 (germline): SGDLS, YYNGEE. The sample consisted of PBMCs, taken after 24 months of ibrutinib treatment. The receptor was isolated from a human donor with chronic lymphocytic leukemia. V is TRBV9 and J is TRBJ2-7; no clear D. In nucleotides, the CDR3 is TGTGCCAGCAGCGTAGGACCAGTATCCTACGAGCAGTACTTC. Its protein is CASSVGPVSYEQYF.